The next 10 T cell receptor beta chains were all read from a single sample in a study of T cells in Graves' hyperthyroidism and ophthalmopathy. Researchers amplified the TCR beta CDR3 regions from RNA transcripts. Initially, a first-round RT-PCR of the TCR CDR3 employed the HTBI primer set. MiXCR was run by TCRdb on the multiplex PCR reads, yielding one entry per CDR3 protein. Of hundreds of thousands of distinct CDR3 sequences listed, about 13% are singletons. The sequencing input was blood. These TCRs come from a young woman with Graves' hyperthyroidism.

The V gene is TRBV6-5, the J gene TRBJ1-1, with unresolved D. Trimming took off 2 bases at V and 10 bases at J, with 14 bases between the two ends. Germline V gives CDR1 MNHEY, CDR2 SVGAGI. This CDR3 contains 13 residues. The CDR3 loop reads CASSYGGSDGAFF. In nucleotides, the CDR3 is TGTGCCAGCAGTTACGGTGGCTCGGACGGAGCTTTCTTT.

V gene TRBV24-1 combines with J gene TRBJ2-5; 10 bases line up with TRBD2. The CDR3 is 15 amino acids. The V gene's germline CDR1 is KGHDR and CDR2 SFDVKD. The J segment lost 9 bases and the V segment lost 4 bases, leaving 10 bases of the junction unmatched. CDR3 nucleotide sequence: TGTGCCACCAGTGACCGAGGGACTAGCGTGGAGGCCCAGTACTTC. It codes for CATSDRGTSVEAQYF.

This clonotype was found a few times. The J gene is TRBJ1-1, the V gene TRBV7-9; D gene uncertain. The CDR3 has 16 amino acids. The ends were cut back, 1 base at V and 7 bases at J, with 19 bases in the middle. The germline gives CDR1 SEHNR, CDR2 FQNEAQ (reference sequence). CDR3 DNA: TGTGCCAGCAGCTTAGAAAGGGATAGAGAAACCAATGAAGCTTTCTTT. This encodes CASSLERDRETNEAFF.

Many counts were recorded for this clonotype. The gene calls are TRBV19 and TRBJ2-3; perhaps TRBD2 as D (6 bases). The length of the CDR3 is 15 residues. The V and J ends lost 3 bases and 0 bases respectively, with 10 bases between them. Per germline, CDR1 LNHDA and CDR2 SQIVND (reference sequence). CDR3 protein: CASSMRGTSTDTQYF. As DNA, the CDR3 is TGTGCCAGTAGTATGAGAGGGACTAGCACAGATACGCAGTATTTT.

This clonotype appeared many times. The CDR3, as DNA: TGTGCCAGCAGTTACGGGAGAGGCTATGGCTACACCTTC. Translating it yields CASSYGRGYGYTF. The chain has TRBV28 and TRBJ1-2, with D unclear. Germline values: CDR1 MDHEN, CDR2 SYDVKM. The V end was cut by 4 bases, the J end by 4 bases, with 10 bases between. The length of the CDR3 is 13 residues.

The CDR3 nucleotides read TGTGCCAGCAGTGTTTCTAGGGATAACTATGGCTACACCTTC. It specifies CASSVSRDNYGYTF. J is TRBJ1-2 and V is TRBV6-1, with unresolved D. V shed 4 bases and J shed 1 base, with 10 bases lying between them. CDR1 is MNHNS and CDR2 is SASEGT in the germline V gene. This CDR3 spans 14 amino acids.

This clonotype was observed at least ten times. CDR3 sequence reads: CASSHRLAGVHEQYF. In DNA form, the CDR3 reads TGTGCCAGCAGCCACCGACTAGCGGGAGTACACGAGCAGTACTTC. The V call is TRBV7-2, the J call TRBJ2-7, with TRBD2 identical over 12 bases. The length of the CDR3 is 15 residues. V lost 5 bases and J lost 5; bases outside the gene matches: 7. CDR1 and CDR2 (germline): SGHTA, FQGNSA.

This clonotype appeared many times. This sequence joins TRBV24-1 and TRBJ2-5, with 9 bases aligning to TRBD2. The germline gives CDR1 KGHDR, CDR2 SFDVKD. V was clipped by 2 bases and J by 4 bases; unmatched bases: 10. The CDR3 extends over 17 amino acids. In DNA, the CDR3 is TGTGCCACCAGTGATTCTCCCCCGCGGGGGGGCGGAGAGACCCAGTACTTC. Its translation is CATSDSPPRGGGETQYF.

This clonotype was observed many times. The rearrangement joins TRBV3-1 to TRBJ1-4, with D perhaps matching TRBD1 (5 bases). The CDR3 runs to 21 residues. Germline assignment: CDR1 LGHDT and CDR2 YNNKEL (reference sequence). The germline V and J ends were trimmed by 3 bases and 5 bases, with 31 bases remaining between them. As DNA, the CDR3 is TGTGCCAGCAGCCAGGGGACCCCGCATCCCCGAAAAATAGAATCGAATGAAAAACTGTTTTTT. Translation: CASSQGTPHPRKIESNEKLFF.

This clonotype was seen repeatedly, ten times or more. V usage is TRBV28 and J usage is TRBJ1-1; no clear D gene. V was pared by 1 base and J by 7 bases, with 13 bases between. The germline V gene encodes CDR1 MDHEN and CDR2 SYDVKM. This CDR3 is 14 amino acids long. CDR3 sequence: CASSLYVREIEAFF. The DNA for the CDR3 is TGTGCCAGCAGTTTATACGTGAGGGAAATTGAAGCTTTCTTT.